This TCR beta chain was documented in a study of blood T cell repertoires in COVID-19. Study context: The cDNA or gDNA used as material had been derived from T cells, B-cell-depleted T cells, or PBMCs.

It was during active infection that Seattle patients were enrolled and then longitudinally followed. In the authors' methods: Using reference gene primer amplification, nucleated cell counts were estimated. Data came from immunoSEQ multiplex PCR; TCRdb stores just in-frame clones and leaves some out. That table supplies the V and J calls and clone size; D and trimming were determined from the DNA. The sample carries around 260,000 clones, about 90% recorded once. Germline V gives CDR1 SGHVS, CDR2 FQNEAQ. The CDR3 sequence is 14 residues long. Trimming cost V 4 bases and J 1 base, with 9 bases left between them. This clone was detected once.

This receptor was obtained from a woman in her seventies with COVID-19, enrolled during active disease. The chain is built from TRBV7-8 and TRBJ2-3; a weak D match, TRBD1 (6 bases). Input material: peripheral blood. CDR3 sequence reads: CASSSRTGTDTQYF. CDR3 bases: TGTGCCAGCAGCTCCCGGACAGGCACAGATACGCAGTATTTT. Combining the CDR3 with reference TRBV7-8 and TRBJ2-3 gives the whole variable domain GAGVSQSPRYKVAKRGQDVALRCDPISGHVSLFWYQQALGQGPEFLTYFQNEAQLDKSGLPSDRFFAERPEGSVSTLKIQRTQQEDSAVYLCASSSRTGTDTQYFGPGTRLTVL.